The source of this TCR beta chain is a study of T cells in Graves' hyperthyroidism and ophthalmopathy. The ends lost 5 bases at V and 2 bases at J; junction bases unmatched: 8. Germline loops: CDR1 SGHRS, CDR2 YFSETQ. The CDR3 is 15 amino acids. Template material for amplifying TCR beta CDR3 regions consisted of RNA transcripts. HTBI primers were employed in a first-round RT-PCR of the TCR CDR3. TCRdb processed the multiplex PCR reads anew with MiXCR; each CDR3 protein has one entry. The sample has almost 600,000 distinct CDR3 sequences, approximately 13% seen once. This clonotype was observed at least ten times.

This chain uses TRBV5-1 with TRBJ2-7; 9 positions agree with TRBD2. Sequencing was carried out using blood. The clonotype was recovered from a woman in her thirties with Graves' hyperthyroidism that later progressed to Graves' ophthalmopathy. The CDR3 region is CASRTSGSSAYEQYF. The CDR3 coding sequence is TGCGCCAGCAGGACTAGCGGATCCTCTGCCTACGAGCAGTACTTC.